This T cell receptor beta chain was sequenced in a study of T cells after yellow fever vaccination. Study-level information: Preparation of the low-cell-number fractions used SMART-Seq v4 Ultra Low Input.

As concerns this clonotype: Its specificity is not known.

It was through 5'RACE template switching that TCR cDNA was made, with a universal primer site and UMIs added. TCRdb fed the 5' RACE reads into MiXCR, producing one record per CDR3 protein. The repertoire includes a few hundred thousand distinct CDR3 sequences, approximately 4% of them detected once, and 20% to 25% sits in the top ten. Study conclusions and caveats: Post-booster reappearance was seen for most primary-vaccination clones (around 96% CD4, 75% to 90% CD8). A small share of clonotypes appeared in both CD4 and CD8 compartments.

Sequenced here: PBMCs, sampled 5 days after the yellow fever booster vaccination. The receptor was isolated from a man aged 18 to 35 who received the YFV17D yellow fever vaccine.

DNA for the CDR3: TGCGCCAGCAGCCAAGCATGGGCGGAGGCAGGGTGGACAGATACGCAGTATTTT. It is translated as CASSQAWAEAGWTDTQYF. The chain has TRBV4-1 and TRBJ2-3, with D perhaps given as TRBD1 or TRBD2 (5 bases each). The CDR3 has 18 amino acids. CDR1 is MGHRA, CDR2 YSYEKL, per germline. V was cut by 1 base and J by 3 bases, with 20 bases left in between.